Included here is one T cell receptor (beta chain) sequence, with context. The data were obtained in a study of blood T cell repertoires in COVID-19. Study-level information: The study drew acute and convalescent COVID-19 samples from the United States, Italy and Spain. T cells, B-cell-depleted T cells, or PBMCs provided the cDNA or gDNA that served as material.

CDR1 is SGHRS and CDR2 is YFSETQ in the germline V gene. The length of the CDR3 is 18 residues. V lost 8 bases, J lost 0 bases, and 15 bases stayed unmatched. Profiling relied on immunoSEQ multiplex PCR, and the TCRdb table lists in-frame clones only, not all of them. The table includes 130,000 or so clones, 81% detected once. The TCR sequence derives from a woman in her fifties or sixties with active or convalescent COVID-19. Sequencing was done on a sample of peripheral blood. The chain uses TRBV5-1 and TRBJ2-1, with 9 bases that match TRBD1. The CDR3 DNA reads as TGCGCCAGTACCGGGACAGGGTACATAGAGGGCTCCTACAATGAGCAGTTCTTC. Encoded protein: CASTGTGYIEGSYNEQFF.